This T cell receptor (beta chain) was sequenced for a study of regulatory T cells in long-lasting Graves disease. Documented time point: newly diagnosed GD, antithyroid drugs for less than 3 months. Isolated PBMC RNA provided the starting material for the TCR library. Both iRepertoire HTBI primers and Arm-PCR of CDR3 regions were used to build the TCR beta libraries. MiXCR, run by TCRdb on the multiplex PCR reads, gives a single entry per CDR3 protein. Of about 460,000 distinct CDR3 sequences listed, 14% are singletons. This clonotype was seen a few times. This sample was shared with a second study, whose subject was T cells in Graves' hyperthyroidism and ophthalmopathy.

Source: peripheral blood mononuclear cells (PBMCs), taken at new diagnosis, from a patient treated with antithyroid drugs. This clonotype was sampled from a woman aged 50 to 60 with Graves disease.

CDR3 bases: TGCGCCAGCAGCGCTACCGGGACATCGAGCTCCTACGAGCAGTACTTC. Protein product: CASSATGTSSSYEQYF. J is TRBJ2-7 and V is TRBV5-1; D is possibly TRBD1 (6 bases). Germline CDR1 reads SGHRS; CDR2 reads YFSETQ. The CDR3 is 16 amino acids. The germline V and J ends were trimmed by 4 bases and 0 bases, with 17 bases remaining between them.